Each of the 30 T cell receptor beta chains below was sequenced from the same sample in a study of T cells after yellow fever vaccination. Via MiXCR, TCRdb re-called the 5' RACE reads, giving one row per CDR3 protein. In the table there are 300,000 to 400,000 distinct CDR3 sequences, 8.1% of which are singletons. The specimen was PBMCs, collected about 49 days after the first yellow fever vaccination. Receptor source: a man aged 18 to 35 who received the YFV17D yellow fever vaccine.

This clonotype was observed a few times. This sequence joins TRBV5-1 and TRBJ2-5, with D possibly TRBD1 on 5 matching bases. This CDR3 comprises 14 residues. The germline gives CDR1 SGHRS, CDR2 YFSETQ. The ends were cut back, 4 bases at V and 5 bases at J, with 15 bases in the middle. The chain's CDR3 is CASSLSGLGETQYF. The CDR3 coding sequence is TGCGCCAGCAGCCTGTCAGGGCTAGGGGAGACCCAGTACTTC.

At least ten counts were recorded for this clonotype. The chain employs TRBV5-1 and TRBJ2-2; 7 bases are shared with TRBD1. The CDR3 has 16 amino acids. Germline V gene sequence: CDR1 SGHRS, CDR2 YFSETQ. The ends lost 1 base at V and 1 base at J; junction bases unmatched: 4. The CDR3 DNA is TGCGCCAGCAGCTTGAGGCCAGGGGGGAACACCGGGGAGCTGTTTTTT. This codes for CASSLRPGGNTGELFF.

V gene TRBV20-1 combines with J gene TRBJ1-6; weak D call: TRBD1 (6 bases). This CDR3 comprises 14 residues. Germline lookup yields CDR1 DFQATT and CDR2 SNEGSKA (reference sequence). V lost 2 bases and J lost 10, with 15 bases in between. This CDR3 reads CSARSGGAGSPLHF. CDR3 DNA: TGCAGTGCTAGATCCGGGGGCGCGGGATCACCCCTCCACTTT.

This clonotype was observed a handful of times. CDR3 bases: TGTGCCAGCAGTGTCCTGGGACTCGCGAACACCGGGGAGCTGTTTTTT. Encoded protein: CASSVLGLANTGELFF. This chain links TRBV6-1 with TRBJ2-2; D perhaps matches TRBD2 (6 bases). The CDR3 is 16 amino acids. V gave up 4 bases and J gave up 0 bases, with 12 bases separating them. Germline-derived CDR1 and CDR2 are MNHNS and SASEGT.

Of note for this clonotype: One end of the junction does not line up with germline, which may come from a read error. The chain links TRBV3-1 to TRBJ2-7, with 7 bases identical to TRBD2. The CDR3 has 16 amino acids. Germline V gene lookup returns CDR1 LGHDT and CDR2 YNNKEL (reference sequence). The CDR3 nucleotides read TGTGCCACCAGCCAAGGTGGCGCTAGCGGAAGCGGCGAGCAGTACTTC. This sequence encodes CATSQGGASGSGEQYF.

This chain uses TRBV12-3 or TRBV12-4 with TRBJ1-4, with D possibly matching TRBD1 (5 bases). The CDR3 has 13 amino acids. V was cut by 3 bases and J by 7 bases, with 9 bases left in between. CDR3 sequence: CASSLATAEKLFF. In DNA, the CDR3 is TGTGCCAGCAGTTTGGCGACAGCTGAAAAACTGTTTTTT.

In this sample, this clonotype turned up a few times. The gene calls are TRBV5-1 and TRBJ1-2, with a tentative D call TRBD1 (5 bases). Germline CDR1 SGHRS, CDR2 YFSETQ. The CDR3 covers 13 residues. V gave up 0 bases and J gave up 7 bases, with 10 bases separating them. CDR3 protein: CASSLDGGSGYTF. The CDR3 nucleotides are TGCGCCAGCAGCTTGGATGGGGGGTCTGGCTACACCTTC.

This clonotype was detected a few times. The V call is TRBV3-1, the J call TRBJ2-1; perhaps TRBD2 as D (7 bases). CDR3 length equals 16 residues. Germline V gives CDR1 LGHDT, CDR2 YNNKEL (reference sequence). V gave up 2 bases and J gave up 3 bases, with 14 bases separating them. The CDR3 region has the DNA TGTGCCAGCAGCCAATCGGGGGCGGGGGACTACAATGAGCAGTTCTTC. Translated, it gives CASSQSGAGDYNEQFF.

This clonotype came up a few times. The gene calls are TRBV20-1 and TRBJ1-1; tentative D call: TRBD1 (5 bases). From germline, CDR1 is DFQATT and CDR2 SNEGSKA (reference sequence). The CDR3 length is 14 residues. V shed 0 bases and J shed 4 bases, with 12 bases lying between them. CDR3 sequence: CSARDLEGPTEAFF. CDR3 nucleotides: TGCAGTGCTAGAGATCTCGAGGGGCCCACTGAAGCTTTCTTT.

This clonotype was found a few times. V and J are TRBV4-3 and TRBJ1-2; D is undetermined. Germline lookup yields CDR1 LGHNA and CDR2 YSLEER. Trimming pared 0 bases from V and 8 bases from J, leaving 16 bases between. The CDR3 runs to 15 residues. The CDR3 reads CASSQDLPGLGGYTF. The CDR3 DNA reads TGCGCCAGCAGCCAAGATCTTCCGGGGTTGGGAGGCTACACCTTC.

The CDR3 protein is CATPVVYEQYV. The CDR3 nucleotides are TGTGCCACCCCAGTTGTGTACGAGCAGTACGTC. The chain recombines TRBV5-4 with TRBJ2-7, with D unclear. From germline, CDR1 is SGHNT and CDR2 YYREEE (reference sequence). The CDR3 spans 11 residues. The ends were cut back, 9 bases at V and 4 bases at J, with 11 bases in the middle.

This clonotype was counted at least ten times. This chain links TRBV28 with TRBJ2-6; D not certain. The CDR3 is 15 residues long. Trimming pared 5 bases from V and 1 base from J, leaving 9 bases between. Germline V gene sequence: CDR1 MDHEN, CDR2 SYDVKM. CDR3 bases: TGTGCCAGCAGTCCCCATGGGTCTGGGGCCAACGTCCTGACTTTC. Translation: CASSPHGSGANVLTF.

V and J are TRBV27 and TRBJ2-7; no definite D call. The germline V gene has CDR1 MNHEY and CDR2 SMNVEV (reference sequence). The CDR3 covers 16 residues. Trimming took off 1 base at V and 3 bases at J, with 16 bases between the two ends. The CDR3 reads CASSLFPALTFYEQYF. The CDR3 bases are TGTGCCAGCAGTTTATTTCCAGCCCTTACTTTCTACGAGCAGTACTTC.

This clonotype came up many times. V usage is TRBV7-9 and J usage is TRBJ1-1; D possibly corresponds to TRBD1 (6 bases). The CDR3 has 13 amino acids. With 4 bases removed from V and 1 base from J, the gap between germline ends came to 7 bases. The germline gives CDR1 SEHNR, CDR2 FQNEAQ (reference sequence). In DNA, the CDR3 is TGTGCCAGCAGCTCACAGGGGAACACTGAAGCTTTCTTT. This encodes CASSSQGNTEAFF.

This clonotype appeared many times. The chain links TRBV5-8 to TRBJ2-1; 9 nucleotides align to TRBD1. V was pared by 3 bases and J by 5 bases, with 3 bases of the junction left unmatched. The germline gives CDR1 SGHTS, CDR2 YDEGEE. CDR3 size: 14 residues. The CDR3 coding sequence is TGTGCCAGCAGCTCCGGGACAGGGCACAATGAGCAGTTCTTC. As protein: CASSSGTGHNEQFF.

CDR3 region: CASSQVLQGVGEQYF. Here the CDR3 DNA reads TGCGCCAGCAGCCAAGTTCTACAGGGGGTGGGCGAGCAGTACTTC. V and J are TRBV4-1 and TRBJ2-7; 8 bases line up with TRBD1. V was clipped by 1 base and J by 6 bases; unmatched bases: 8. Germline CDR1 reads MGHRA; CDR2 reads YSYEKL. The CDR3 runs to 15 residues.

This clonotype was counted a few times. The chain recombines TRBV7-8 with TRBJ2-5; 13 nucleotides agree with TRBD2. CDR1 is SGHVS and CDR2 is FQNEAQ in the germline V gene. The ends lost 5 bases at V and 7 bases at J; junction bases unmatched: 10. The length of the CDR3 is 16 residues. The CDR3 nucleotides are TGTGCCAGCAGCGTTCAGACTAGCGGGGGGTTAGGGACCCAGTACTTC. Its translation is CASSVQTSGGLGTQYF.

The V call is TRBV5-1, the J call TRBJ2-6; unclear D gene. Germline-derived CDR1 and CDR2 are SGHRS and YFSETQ. V dropped 1 base and J dropped 2 bases, with 7 bases sitting between them. This CDR3 has 15 amino acids. CDR3 loop: CASSLRQAGANVLTF. The CDR3 coding sequence is TGCGCCAGCAGCTTGCGGCAGGCTGGGGCCAACGTCCTGACTTTC.

This clonotype is labeled medium-sized. The V and J genes are TRBV6-2 or TRBV6-3 and TRBJ2-1; the match to TRBD2 covers 9 bases. The CDR3 spans 15 residues. V dropped 2 bases and J dropped 7; count of bases not matched to a gene: 6. Germline CDR1 reads MNHEY; CDR2 reads SVGEGT. The CDR3: CASSYEVAGANEQFF. The CDR3 DNA is TGTGCCAGCAGTTACGAGGTAGCGGGGGCAAATGAGCAGTTCTTC.

This clonotype was observed a handful of times. The V call is TRBV29-1, the J call TRBJ2-7; a possible D gene is TRBD1 (6 bases). The germline V gene encodes CDR1 SQVTM and CDR2 ANQGSEA. With 5 bases removed from V and 0 bases from J, the gap between germline ends came to 20 bases. The CDR3 contains 16 residues. The CDR3 loop is CSVLEENRVLSYEQYF. The CDR3 region has the DNA TGCAGCGTTTTGGAAGAAAACAGGGTCCTCTCCTACGAGCAGTACTTC.

V gene TRBV7-2 combines with J gene TRBJ1-2; perhaps TRBD1 as D (5 bases). The CDR3 extends over 15 amino acids. Germline V gene data show CDR1 as SGHTA and CDR2 as FQGNSA. Deletions cut 5 bases from V and 1 base from J, with 14 bases between. The CDR3 here is CASSPAGAVNYGYTF. The CDR3 DNA is TGTGCCAGCAGCCCGGCCGGGGCAGTTAACTATGGCTACACCTTC.

The V call is TRBV7-2, the J call TRBJ1-1; a weak D match, TRBD1 (6 bases). Germline V gene sequence: CDR1 SGHTA, CDR2 FQGNSA. The CDR3 consists of 13 residues. The V end lost 5 bases, the J end lost 6 bases, and 13 bases lay between the germline ends. The DNA of the CDR3 is TGTGCCAGCAGCCCTCCAGGGGAGGCTGAAGCTTTCTTT. Its translation is CASSPPGEAEAFF.

This clonotype was seen more than once but under ten times. The chain joins TRBV5-6 to TRBJ2-5; 10 nucleotides match TRBD2. After removal of 4 bases from V and 5 bases from J, the junction contained 5 bases not matched to a gene. This CDR3 is built from 14 residues. Germline values: CDR1 SGHDT, CDR2 YYEEEE. The CDR3 loop reads CASSGSGGLETQYF. The CDR3 nucleotides are TGTGCCAGCAGCGGTAGCGGGGGGTTGGAGACCCAGTACTTC.

This clonotype has ten or more counts. The CDR3 DNA reads TGTGCCAGCAGCTTAAGCCCAGGGAGGGAGCAGTACTTC. Encoded protein: CASSLSPGREQYF. The chain links TRBV7-7 to TRBJ2-7; weak D call: TRBD2 (6 bases). Germline loops: CDR1 SSHAT, CDR2 FNYEAQ (reference sequence). V was cut by 2 bases and J by 7 bases, with 12 bases left in between. This CDR3 comprises 13 residues.

This clonotype was found many times. The chain uses TRBV7-6 and TRBJ2-7, with 8 bases aligning to TRBD1. The CDR3 runs 14 residues. J was trimmed by 2 bases and V by 5 bases; bases with no gene match: 5. From germline, CDR1 is SGHVS and CDR2 FNYEAQ. The CDR3 sequence: CASSHRDRPYEQYF. In DNA, the CDR3 is TGTGCCAGCAGCCACCGGGACAGGCCCTACGAGCAGTACTTC.

This clonotype was seen a few times. The chain carries TRBV19 and TRBJ2-1; D unresolved. This CDR3 is 15 amino acids long. Germline V gene sequence: CDR1 LNHDA, CDR2 SQIVND (reference sequence). Between the trimmed V and J ends, which lost 1 base and 1 base, there was a span of 8 bases. Here the CDR3 reads CASSIVALSYNEQFF. The CDR3 region has the DNA TGTGCCAGTAGTATAGTCGCCCTGTCCTACAATGAGCAGTTCTTC.

This rearrangement joins TRBV20-1 to TRBJ2-6; D is perhaps TRBD2 (5 bases). CDR1 DFQATT and CDR2 SNEGSKA come from the germline V gene (reference sequence). The CDR3 sequence is 14 residues long. The V and J ends lost 4 bases and 4 bases respectively, with 11 bases between them. Written as DNA, the CDR3 is TGCAGTGCTACTCGGGGTCCCGGGGCCAACGTCCTGACTTTC. This codes for CSATRGPGANVLTF.

The genes are TRBV6-2 or TRBV6-3 and TRBJ1-2; D not certain. The germline CDR1 and CDR2 sequences are MNHEY and SVGEGT. This CDR3 has 13 amino acids. V lost 2 bases and J 4 bases, leaving 8 bases between the germline ends. CDR3 sequence: CASSYQEIYGYTF. Written as DNA, the CDR3 is TGTGCCAGCAGTTACCAGGAGATCTATGGCTACACCTTC.

This chain connects TRBV5-1 to TRBJ2-5; the match to TRBD1 covers 9 bases. The germline CDR1 and CDR2 sequences are SGHRS and YFSETQ. V lost 0 bases to trimming and J lost 7 bases; unmatched junction nucleotides: 7. The CDR3 has 15 residues. The DNA of the CDR3 is TGCGCCAGCAGCTTGGGAGGACAGGGGATGGCGACCCAGTACTTC. Its protein is CASSLGGQGMATQYF.

This clonotype was detected many times. The chain recombines TRBV5-6 with TRBJ2-1; TRBD2 agrees at 9 bases. The CDR3 spans 16 residues. Per the germline V gene, CDR1 is SGHDT and CDR2 is YYEEEE. The trim removed 1 base at V and 8 bases at J, leaving 10 bases unmatched. Here the CDR3 DNA reads TGTGCCAGCAGCTTGTTCGCGGGGGGGCGGTTCTATGAGCAGTTCTTC. Translating gives CASSLFAGGRFYEQFF.